Listed here is a single T cell receptor (beta chain). The antigen it recognizes is unknown. It has no much larger one-base neighbor in the sample; base qualities were not kept. The entire isolated RNA was reverse transcribed using the High Capacity cDNA Reverse Transcription Kit, and thus expressed TCRB transcripts were sequenced. Deep immunoSEQ sequencing was performed on naive, central memory and regulatory T cell samples, with an average of approximately 4 million total reads per sample. Sorted cells were lysed in RLT buffer and RNA was extracted with DNase-treated RNeasy Micro or Mini kits, depending on cell number. To prevent cross-contamination, each cell subset was processed individually, whereas patient and healthy donor samples were processed jointly. The immunoSEQ multiplex PCR was used to amplify TCRB sequences from cDNA, yielding 87-bp fragments that span the CDR3 region. Sequencing of the amplicons was performed on the Illumina HiSeq platform. Per the authors' processing: PCR bias was corrected computationally using synthetic template baselines, and reads within Hamming distance 2 were collapsed, with unmergeable singletons discarded. Reads were aligned to IMGT to assign V, D and J genes, CDR3 length, and insertions or deletions at six rearrangement sites. Within each subset, clonotype counts were normalized to sorted cell number, and only after that were true diversity and Gini coefficients computed with the tcR R package. Repertoire sharing was quantified using the overlap coefficient calculated on TCRB nucleotide sequences. Here the immuneACCESS table is served through TCRdb, limited to in-frame sequences with V and J called. Missing clones are a known gap in these copies; in checked studies unresolved V genes cover under half, and the rest lacks a known reason. V, J and clone size reflect that table, while D and trimming were determined from the DNA. This sample holds some 350,000 clones; around 10% were observed only once. In total, the top ten clones hold 0.6% of the sample.

Each donor gave one peripheral blood draw, approximately 0.11 L on average, collected into heparinised tubes. A BD FACSAria II was used to sort naive, central memory, regulatory and stem cell-like memory CD4+ T cells with a panel that included CD45RO, CCR7, CD25, CD127, CD95 and CD27. All sorted populations exceeded 95% purity. PBMCs were isolated immediately by Lymphoprep density gradient centrifugation and stained directly without culture. So that batch effects would be minimized, each experiment stained and sorted samples in pairs, pairing one healthy donor with one patient. The data stem from a study of beta chain features in type 1 diabetes (dated by TCRdb to between 2018 and 2020). Broadly, across the study: Mean age, gender distribution, total cell number and subset yield did not differ between patients and healthy donors. A total of 107,917,701 sorted cells were examined across all samples, and RNA yield correlated strongly with the number of cells per subset. In the study, TCRB repertoires of sorted circulating CD4+ T cell subsets from recently diagnosed type 1 diabetes patients were compared with those of matched healthy donors. Naive and central memory subsets were obtained from all 30 or so donors, but regulatory and stem cell-like memory subsets were isolated from only 8 patients and roughly eight healthy donors.

The investigation overall reported the following: Shorter templates might have been favored by PCR, but patient and control samples were amplified and corrected together, so both groups would have been affected equally by any skew. Because cDNA was sequenced instead of genomic DNA, activated cells with high expression could be over-represented, although the groups did not differ in activation or CD3 levels. A moderate but significant shortening of TCRB CDR3 length was observed in type 1 diabetes patients in all four CD4+ subsets. Because the HLA sub-analyses included only small numbers of individuals, any influence of HLA type on TCRB rearrangement was left unresolved. Naive, central memory and regulatory TCRB repertoires appeared to be more similar among patients than among healthy donors. At VDJ recombination sites, patients with type 1 diabetes made fewer insertions and deleted more nucleotides, a pattern implying thymic rearrangement abnormalities.

The CDR3 has 15 amino acids, counting the end cysteine and phenylalanine. CDR3 DNA is the only sequence kept; it has 45 bases, read in frame from the first base. The trim is 6 bases for V and 0 bases for J, with a gap of 9 bases between the germline ends. Reading the germline V gene (reference sequence) gives CDR1 MNHEY and CDR2 SMNVEV. This receptor was taken from a man under 40 with type 1 diabetes. The chain joins TRBV27 to TRBJ2-6, with the identity of the D gene unclear. Sequencing was done on a sample of central memory CD4+ T cells from blood. The DNA reads as follows: TGTGCCAGCAGCCTTGGGCGCTCTGGGGCCAACGTCCTGACTTTC. This yields the protein CASSLGRSGANVLTF.